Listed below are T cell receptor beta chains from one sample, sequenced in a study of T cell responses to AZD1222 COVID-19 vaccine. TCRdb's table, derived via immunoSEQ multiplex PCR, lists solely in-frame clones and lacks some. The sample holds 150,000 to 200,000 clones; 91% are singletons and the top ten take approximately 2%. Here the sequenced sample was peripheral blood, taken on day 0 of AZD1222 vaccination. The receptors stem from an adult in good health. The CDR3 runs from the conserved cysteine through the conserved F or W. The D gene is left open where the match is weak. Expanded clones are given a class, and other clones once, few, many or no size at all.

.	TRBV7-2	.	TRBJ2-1	TGTGCCAGCAGCTTAGGACGGGGGAGGGGGAATGAGCAGTTCTTC	CASSLGRGRGNEQFF
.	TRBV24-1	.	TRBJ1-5	TGTGCCACCAGTGATCCCCCCTCTAATCAGCCCCAGCATTTT	CATSDPPSNQPQHF
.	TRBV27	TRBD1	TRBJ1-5	TGTGCCAGCAGTTTATCTAGGACAGGGGTTAATCAGCCCCAGCATTTT	CASSLSRTGVNQPQHF
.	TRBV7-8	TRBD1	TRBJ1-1	TGTGCCAGCAGCCGAGGCCGCCCAGGGGGGGTGAACACTGAAGCTTTCTTT	CASSRGRPGGVNTEAFF
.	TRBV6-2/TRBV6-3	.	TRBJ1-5	TGTGCCAGCAGCCTACTAAGGACGACTCAGCCCCAGCATTTT	CASSLLRTTQPQHF
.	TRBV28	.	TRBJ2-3	TGTGCCAGCAGTCGAGGACCCAACCTCCTCCCAGATACGCAGTATTTT	CASSRGPNLLPDTQYF
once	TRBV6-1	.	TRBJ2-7	TGTGCCAGCAGTGAGCGGGGCCTCTCCTACGAGCAGTACTTC	CASSERGLSYEQYF
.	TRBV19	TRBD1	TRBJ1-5	TGTGCCAGTAGGCAGGGGGGGGACAATCAGCCCCAGCATTTT	CASRQGGDNQPQHF
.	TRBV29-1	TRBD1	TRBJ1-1	TGCAGCGTATGGGGGACAGGTAACACTGAAGCTTTCTTT	CSVWGTGNTEAFF
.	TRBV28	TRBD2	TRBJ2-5	TGTGCCAGCAGTGTCCCCCAAGTAGCGGGGGAAGAGACCCAGTACTTC	CASSVPQVAGEETQYF
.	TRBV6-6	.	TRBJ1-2	TGTGCCAGCAGTTACGAGGGGGGCGACTCCTATGGCTACACCTTC	CASSYEGGDSYGYTF
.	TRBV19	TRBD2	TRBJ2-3	TGTGCCAGCCGCCCCCCGCTAGCGGGAGTGGATACGCAGTATTTT	CASRPPLAGVDTQYF
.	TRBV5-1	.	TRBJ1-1	TGCGCCAGCAGCCTCACTCAGGGAAACACTGAAGCTTTCTTT	CASSLTQGNTEAFF
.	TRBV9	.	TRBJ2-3	TGTGCCAGCAGCGTGACCCCCGGGACTGACACAGATACGCAGTATTTT	CASSVTPGTDTDTQYF
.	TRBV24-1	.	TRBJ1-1	TGTGCCACCAGTGATTGGCCGAACACTGAAGCTTTCTTT	CATSDWPNTEAFF
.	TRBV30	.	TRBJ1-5	TGTGCCTGGAGTGTTGGGGCGAGCACTCAGCCCCAGCATTTT	CAWSVGASTQPQHF
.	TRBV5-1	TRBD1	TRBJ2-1	TGCGCCAGCAGCGCCGGACAGGGGTGGGCCCAAAGCGATGAGCAGTTCTTC	CASSAGQGWAQSDEQFF
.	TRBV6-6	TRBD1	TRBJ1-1	TGTGCCAGCAGTTCCTCAGGACAGGGTTACTCTGAAGCTTTCTTT	CASSSSGQGYSEAFF
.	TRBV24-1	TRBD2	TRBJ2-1	TGTGCCACCAGTGATTGGGGACTAGCGCCCTACAATGAGCAGTTCTTC	CATSDWGLAPYNEQFF
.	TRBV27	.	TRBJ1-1	TGTGCCAGCAGTTACGAAGGGAGGAACACTGAAGCTTTCTTT	CASSYEGRNTEAFF
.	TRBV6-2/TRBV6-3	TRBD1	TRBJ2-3	TGTGCCAGCAGTCGAGTCCCGGGACAGGGGGCAGATACGCAGTATTTT	CASSRVPGQGADTQYF
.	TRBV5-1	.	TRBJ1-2	TGCGCCAGCAGCTCTCAGGGAAGCGACTATGGCTACACCTTC	CASSSQGSDYGYTF
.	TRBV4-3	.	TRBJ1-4	TGCGCCAGCAGCCAAGAACGGTGGCGTGGGGTCGAAAAACTGTTTTTT	CASSQERWRGVEKLFF
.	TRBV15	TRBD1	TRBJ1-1	TGTGCCACCAGCATAAGGACAGGGGCCCCGAACACTGAAGCTTTCTTT	CATSIRTGAPNTEAFF
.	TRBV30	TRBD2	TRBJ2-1	TGTGCCTGGAGTGCCGGGGGGGGCTACAATGAGCAGTTCTTC	CAWSAGGGYNEQFF
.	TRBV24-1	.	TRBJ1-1	TGTGCCACAAGGGGGAGGACGGTAACTGAAGCTTTCTTT	CATRGRTVTEAFF
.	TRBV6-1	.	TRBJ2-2	TGTGCCAGCAGTGAAGCATCCGGGTCCGCGAACACCGGGGAGCTGTTTTTT	CASSEASGSANTGELFF
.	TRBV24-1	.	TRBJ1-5	TGTGCCACCAGTGACAGTGGCAATCAGCCCCAGCATTTT	CATSDSGNQPQHF
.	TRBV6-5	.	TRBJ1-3	TGTGCCAGCAGTTACGGCATTGGCTCTGGAAACACCATATATTTT	CASSYGIGSGNTIYF
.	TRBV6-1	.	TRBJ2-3	TGTGCCAGCAGTGAAGAGGAACTTAGCACAGATACGCAGTATTTT	CASSEEELSTDTQYF
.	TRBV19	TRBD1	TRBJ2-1	TGTGCCAGTAGTTTCCTGGGCGTAGAAGGGGACAGTGAGCAGTTCTTC	CASSFLGVEGDSEQFF
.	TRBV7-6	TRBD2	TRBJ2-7	TGTGCCAGCAGCTTGGGACTAGCGGGAGTGGCAGCCTACGAGCAGTACTTC	CASSLGLAGVAAYEQYF
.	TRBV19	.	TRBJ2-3	TGTGCCAGTATCCCAAGCACAGATACGCAGTATTTT	CASIPSTDTQYF
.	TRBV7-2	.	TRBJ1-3	TGTGCCAGCAGCTCCCTCCCCCCAGGGCTTTCTGGAAACACCATATATTTT	CASSSLPPGLSGNTIYF
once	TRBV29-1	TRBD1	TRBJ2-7	TGCAGCGCCGAGGGACAGGGAAGCTACGAGCAGTACTTC	CSAEGQGSYEQYF
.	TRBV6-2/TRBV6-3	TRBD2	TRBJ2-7	TGTGCCAGCAGTTTAGGGCGGGGGATCTACGAGCAGTACTTC	CASSLGRGIYEQYF
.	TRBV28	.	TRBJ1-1	TGTGCCAGCAGTTTAGGCCCAATAATGAACACTGAAGCTTTCTTT	CASSLGPIMNTEAFF
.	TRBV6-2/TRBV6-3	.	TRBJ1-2	TGTGCCAGCAGTCGTGGGGATGGCTACACCTTC	CASSRGDGYTF
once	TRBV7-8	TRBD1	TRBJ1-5	TGTGCCAGCAGCCGGACAGGGTTCGGGCAGCCCCAGCATTTT	CASSRTGFGQPQHF